This T cell receptor (beta chain) was captured in a study of T cells expressing NK-cell markers. The overall study: The eight sequenced donors comprised seven who were HCMV-seropositive and one who was seronegative. Study-wide results and limits: Six donors carried dominant NKG2C+ clonotypes that made up about 1.0-7.0% of their CD8+ T cells.

Germline assignment: CDR1 ENHRY and CDR2 SYGVKD. The CDR3 runs 15 residues. The TCR beta cDNA came from 5'RACE template switching with UMIs. TCRdb re-called the 5' RACE reads and shows each CDR3 protein once, DNA omitted. Found here are around 470,000 distinct CDR3 sequences; the top ten clones hold roughly 1.4%. Concerning this clonotype itself: The antigen is undetermined.

The specimen sequenced was blood T cells: a sorted CD56 or NKG2C T cell subset, CD4+ or CD8+ T cells, or bulk PBMC T cells (not recorded which). The origin of this receptor is a woman in her forties or fifties in good health. V usage is TRBV10-3 and J usage is TRBJ1-5; as DNA is missing, the TRBD1 call by TCRdb cannot be tested. CDR3 amino acids: CAIGTGGYSNQPQHF.